These T cell receptor beta chains were read from a single sample in a study of patients and donors after allogeneic stem cell transplantation. TCRdb fed the RT-PCR reads into MiXCR, producing one record per CDR3 protein. Of fewer than 180,000 distinct CDR3 sequences in the sample, about 36% were seen once. The sample consisted of blood, either unsorted or a sorted T cell fraction (not recorded which). Receptors were obtained from a human donor who was either an allogeneic HSCT recipient or a stem cell or donor lymphocyte infusion donor (not recorded which). It is not recorded whose cells these are; they may come from a transplant donor. CDR3s include the opening cysteine and the closing phenylalanine or tryptophan. The order of the fields is clone size, J gene, D gene, V gene, CDR3 protein, CDR3 DNA. D genes are given only for firm matches. Not every row has a clone size; where given, it reads once, few, many or a size class.

clone size: few
J gene: TRBJ1-1
D gene: .
V gene: TRBV6-5
CDR3 protein: CASAGWVLDSYTEAFF
CDR3 DNA: TGTGCCAGCGCTGGGTGGGTTTTGGACTCCTACACTGAAGCTTTCTTT

clone size: .
J gene: TRBJ2-1
D gene: .
V gene: TRBV6-4
CDR3 protein: CASSKDRSYNEQFF
CDR3 DNA: TGTGCCAGCAGTAAGGACAGATCCTACAATGAGCAGTTCTTC

clone size: .
J gene: TRBJ1-1
D gene: .
V gene: TRBV18
CDR3 protein: CASSPPLGAEAFF
CDR3 DNA: TGTGCCAGCTCACCCCCCCTTGGCGCTGAAGCTTTCTTT

clone size: few
J gene: TRBJ1-6
D gene: .
V gene: TRBV14
CDR3 protein: CASSQDRRPSPLHF
CDR3 DNA: TGTGCCAGCAGCCAAGATCGGCGTCCTTCGCCCCTCCACTTT

clone size: .
J gene: TRBJ2-1
D gene: .
V gene: TRBV9
CDR3 protein: CASSVDIGGGNEQFF
CDR3 DNA: TGTGCCAGCAGCGTAGATATAGGGGGTGGAAATGAGCAGTTCTTC

clone size: .
J gene: TRBJ1-3
D gene: TRBD1
V gene: TRBV29-1
CDR3 protein: CSVWDRVSGNTIYF
CDR3 DNA: TGCAGCGTTTGGGACAGAGTATCTGGAAACACCATATATTTT

clone size: .
J gene: TRBJ1-2
D gene: .
V gene: TRBV12-3/TRBV12-4
CDR3 protein: CASSLSRAANYGYTF
CDR3 DNA: TGTGCCAGCAGTTTATCCCGGGCCGCTAACTATGGCTACACCTTC

clone size: few
J gene: TRBJ2-1
D gene: TRBD2
V gene: TRBV6-6
CDR3 protein: CASSYSASGSTYNEQFF
CDR3 DNA: TGTGCCAGCAGTTACTCGGCTAGCGGGAGTACCTACAATGAGCAGTTCTTC

clone size: .
J gene: TRBJ1-1
D gene: .
V gene: TRBV20-1
CDR3 protein: CSAEGLGGGPEAFF
CDR3 DNA: TGCAGTGCCGAGGGATTGGGAGGTGGACCTGAAGCTTTCTTT

clone size: few
J gene: TRBJ1-6
D gene: .
V gene: TRBV7-8
CDR3 protein: CASSLSLLYSPLHF
CDR3 DNA: TGTGCCAGCAGCTTATCTCTCCTGTATTCACCCCTCCACTTT

clone size: .
J gene: TRBJ2-5
D gene: TRBD1
V gene: TRBV6-2/TRBV6-3
CDR3 protein: CASSHGQDLGTQYF
CDR3 DNA: TGTGCCAGCAGCCACGGACAGGATCTCGGGACCCAGTACTTC

clone size: many
J gene: TRBJ1-1
D gene: .
V gene: TRBV4-3
CDR3 protein: CASSQEDPATEAFF
CDR3 DNA: TGCGCCAGCAGCCAAGAGGACCCCGCCACTGAAGCTTTCTTT

clone size: .
J gene: TRBJ2-5
D gene: .
V gene: TRBV18
CDR3 protein: CASSPPLGAETQYF
CDR3 DNA: TGTGCCAGCTCACCACCGCTGGGGGCAGAGACCCAGTACTTC

clone size: .
J gene: TRBJ2-7
D gene: .
V gene: TRBV4-3
CDR3 protein: CASSQDWQGYEQYF
CDR3 DNA: TGCGCCAGCAGCCAAGATTGGCAGGGCTACGAGCAGTACTTC

clone size: .
J gene: TRBJ1-1
D gene: .
V gene: TRBV7-9
CDR3 protein: CASSPLGIGTEAFF
CDR3 DNA: TGTGCCAGCAGCCCCTTGGGGATAGGCACTGAAGCTTTCTTT